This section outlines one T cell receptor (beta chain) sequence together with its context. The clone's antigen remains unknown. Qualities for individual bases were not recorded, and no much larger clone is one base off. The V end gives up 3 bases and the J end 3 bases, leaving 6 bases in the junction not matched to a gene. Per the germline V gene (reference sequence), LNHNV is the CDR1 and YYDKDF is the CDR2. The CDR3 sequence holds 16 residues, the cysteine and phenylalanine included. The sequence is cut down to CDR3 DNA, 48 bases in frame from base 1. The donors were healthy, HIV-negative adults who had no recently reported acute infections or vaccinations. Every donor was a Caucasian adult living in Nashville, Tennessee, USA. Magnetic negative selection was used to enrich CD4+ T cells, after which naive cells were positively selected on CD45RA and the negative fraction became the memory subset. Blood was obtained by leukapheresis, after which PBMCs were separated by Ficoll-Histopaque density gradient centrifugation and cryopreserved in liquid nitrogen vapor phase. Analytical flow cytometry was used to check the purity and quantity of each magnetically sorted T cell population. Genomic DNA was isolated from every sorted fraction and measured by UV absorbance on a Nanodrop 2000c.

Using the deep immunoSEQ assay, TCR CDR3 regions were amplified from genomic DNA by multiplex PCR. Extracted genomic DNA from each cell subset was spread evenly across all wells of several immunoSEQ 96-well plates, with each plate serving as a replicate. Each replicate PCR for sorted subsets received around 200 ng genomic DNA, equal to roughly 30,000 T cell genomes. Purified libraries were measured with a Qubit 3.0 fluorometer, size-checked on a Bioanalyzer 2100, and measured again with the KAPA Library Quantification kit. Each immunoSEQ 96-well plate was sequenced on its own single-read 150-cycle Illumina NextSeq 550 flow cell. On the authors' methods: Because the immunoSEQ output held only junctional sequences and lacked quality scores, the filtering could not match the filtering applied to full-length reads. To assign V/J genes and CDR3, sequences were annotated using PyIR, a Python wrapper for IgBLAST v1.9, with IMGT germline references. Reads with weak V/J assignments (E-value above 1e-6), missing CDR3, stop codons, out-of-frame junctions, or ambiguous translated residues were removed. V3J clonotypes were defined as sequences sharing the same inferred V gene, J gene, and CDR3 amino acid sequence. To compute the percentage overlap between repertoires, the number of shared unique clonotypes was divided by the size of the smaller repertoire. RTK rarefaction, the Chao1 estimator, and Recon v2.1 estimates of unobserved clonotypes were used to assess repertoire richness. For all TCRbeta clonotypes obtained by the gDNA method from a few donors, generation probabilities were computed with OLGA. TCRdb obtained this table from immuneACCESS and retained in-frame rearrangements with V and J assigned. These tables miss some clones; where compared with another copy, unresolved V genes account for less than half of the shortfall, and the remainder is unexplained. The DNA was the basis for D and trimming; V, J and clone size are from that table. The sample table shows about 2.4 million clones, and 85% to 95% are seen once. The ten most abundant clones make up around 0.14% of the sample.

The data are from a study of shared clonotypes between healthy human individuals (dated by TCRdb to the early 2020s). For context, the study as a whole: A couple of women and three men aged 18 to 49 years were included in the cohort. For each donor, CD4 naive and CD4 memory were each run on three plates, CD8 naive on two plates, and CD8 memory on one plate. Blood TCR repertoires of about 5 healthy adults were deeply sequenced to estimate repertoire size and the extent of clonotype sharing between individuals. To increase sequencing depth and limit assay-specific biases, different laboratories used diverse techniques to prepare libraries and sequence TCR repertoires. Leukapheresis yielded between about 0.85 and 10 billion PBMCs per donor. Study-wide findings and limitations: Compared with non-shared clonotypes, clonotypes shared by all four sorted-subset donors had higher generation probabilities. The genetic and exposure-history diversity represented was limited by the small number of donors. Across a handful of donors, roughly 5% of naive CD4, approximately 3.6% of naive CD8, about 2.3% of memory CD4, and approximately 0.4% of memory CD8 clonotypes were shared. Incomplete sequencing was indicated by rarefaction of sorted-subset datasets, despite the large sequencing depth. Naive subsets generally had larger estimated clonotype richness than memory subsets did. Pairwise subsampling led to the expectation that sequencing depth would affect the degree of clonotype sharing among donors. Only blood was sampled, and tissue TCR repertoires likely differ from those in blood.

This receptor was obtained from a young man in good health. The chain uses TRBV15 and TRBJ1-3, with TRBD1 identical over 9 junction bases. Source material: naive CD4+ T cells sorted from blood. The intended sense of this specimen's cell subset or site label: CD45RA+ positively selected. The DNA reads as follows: TGTGCCACCAGCAGGGGACAGGGAAAGGGTGGAAACACCATATATTTT. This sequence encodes CATSRGQGKGGNTIYF.